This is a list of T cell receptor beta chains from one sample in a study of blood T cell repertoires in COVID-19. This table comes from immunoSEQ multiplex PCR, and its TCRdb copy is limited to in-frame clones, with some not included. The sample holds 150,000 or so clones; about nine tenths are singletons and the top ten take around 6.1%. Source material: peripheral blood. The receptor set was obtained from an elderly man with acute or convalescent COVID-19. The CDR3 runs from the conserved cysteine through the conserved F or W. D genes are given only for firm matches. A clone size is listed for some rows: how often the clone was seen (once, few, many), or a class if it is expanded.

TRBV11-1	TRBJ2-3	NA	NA	TGTGCCAGCAGCTTAGGGACTAACACAGATACGCAGTATTTT	CASSLGTNTDTQYF
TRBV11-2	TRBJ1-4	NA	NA	TGTGCCAGCAGCTTAGGGCGGCAGGAAAAACTGTTTTTT	CASSLGRQEKLFF
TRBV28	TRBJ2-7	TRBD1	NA	TGTGCCAGCAGTTTAAGGACAGGCTCTGGGTACGAGCAGTACTTC	CASSLRTGSGYEQYF
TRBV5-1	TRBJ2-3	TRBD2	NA	TGCGCCAGCAGCTCGAACCCTGGGGGGGGAGCAGCAGATACGCAGTATTTT	CASSSNPGGGAADTQYF
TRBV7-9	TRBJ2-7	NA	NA	TGTGCCAGCAGCACGACGGGACATACCTACGAGCAGTACTTC	CASSTTGHTYEQYF
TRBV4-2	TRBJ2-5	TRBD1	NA	TGTGCCAGCAGCCAAGAGGGGACAGGGTATCGAGAGACCCAGTACTTC	CASSQEGTGYRETQYF
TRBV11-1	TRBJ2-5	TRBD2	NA	TGTGCCAGCAGCTCGATCAGCGGGGGGGAAGAGACCCAGTACTTC	CASSSISGGEETQYF
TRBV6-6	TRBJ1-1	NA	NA	TGTGCCAGCAGTTTCCAGGGTGGAGCTTTCTTT	CASSFQGGAFF
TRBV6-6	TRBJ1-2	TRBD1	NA	TGTGCCAGGGGGGGACAGGGGGCGAGAGGCTACACCTTC	CARGGQGARGYTF
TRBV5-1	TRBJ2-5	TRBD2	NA	TGCGCCAGCAGCCCAACTAGCGGGGTAGAGACCCAGTACTTC	CASSPTSGVETQYF
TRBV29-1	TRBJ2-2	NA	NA	TGCAGCGTAGCTAACACCGGGGAGCTGTTTTTT	CSVANTGELFF
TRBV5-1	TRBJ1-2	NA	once	TGCGCCAGCAGCTCGGACAGCCTTTATGGCTACACCTTC	CASSSDSLYGYTF
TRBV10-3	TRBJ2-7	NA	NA	TGTGCCATCAGGGAGGCAGGCTCCTACGAGCAGTACTTC	CAIREAGSYEQYF
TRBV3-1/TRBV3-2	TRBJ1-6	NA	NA	TGTGCCAGCAGCCAAGCCGCGGCGGGGGTAAATTCACCCCTCCACTTT	CASSQAAAGVNSPLHF
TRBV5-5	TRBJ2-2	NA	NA	TGTGCCAGCAGCTTGGTAGCGACCCTCAACACCGGGGAGCTGTTTTTT	CASSLVATLNTGELFF
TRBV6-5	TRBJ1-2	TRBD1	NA	TGTGCCAGCAGTACTCGGACAGGGGCCTATGGCTACACCTTC	CASSTRTGAYGYTF
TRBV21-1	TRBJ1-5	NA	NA	TGTGCCAGCAGCAACGGGGGGGTTGGGCCCCAGCATTTT	CASSNGGVGPQHF
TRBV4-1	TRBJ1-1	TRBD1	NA	TGCGCCAGCAGCCCACAGGGGCCCAACACTGAAGCTTTCTTT	CASSPQGPNTEAFF
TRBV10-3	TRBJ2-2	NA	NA	TGTGCCATCAGAGGCGGCACGGCGAACACCGGGGAGCTGTTTTTT	CAIRGGTANTGELFF
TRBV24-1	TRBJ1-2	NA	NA	TGTGCCACCAGTGATTTCACCGCCAGCTATGGCTACACCTTC	CATSDFTASYGYTF
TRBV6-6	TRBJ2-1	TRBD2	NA	TGTGCCAGCAGTTACTCCGCTAGCGGGAGCGGGGAGCAGTTCTTC	CASSYSASGSGEQFF
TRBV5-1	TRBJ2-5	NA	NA	TGCGCCAGCAGCCGGGGGGCGGCGGGAGAAGAGACCCAGTACTTC	CASSRGAAGEETQYF
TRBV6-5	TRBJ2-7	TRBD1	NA	TGTGCCAGCAGTTTATACCGGGACAGGGGGGGTGAGCAGTACTTC	CASSLYRDRGGEQYF
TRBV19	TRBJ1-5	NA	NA	TGTGCCAGTAGTATGCGGGCTCTGGGGGGTGGTAATCAGCCCCAGCATTTT	CASSMRALGGGNQPQHF
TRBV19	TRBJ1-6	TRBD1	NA	TGTGCCAGTAAGGGGACAGGGTATTCACCCCTCCACTTT	CASKGTGYSPLHF
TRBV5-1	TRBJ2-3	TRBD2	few	TGCGCCAGCAGCTCCGGACTAGCGGCCCGCACAGATACGCAGTATTTT	CASSSGLAARTDTQYF
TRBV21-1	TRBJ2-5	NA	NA	TGTGCCAGCAGCAAAGCGATGGGGTGGGGGGGCCACCAAGAGACCCAGTACTTC	CASSKAMGWGGHQETQYF
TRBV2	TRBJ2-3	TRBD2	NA	TGTGCCAGCAGTGATAGCGGGAGGAAATCCGACACGCAGTATTTT	CASSDSGRKSDTQYF
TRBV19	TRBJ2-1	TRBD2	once	TGTGCCAGTAACCTTCGACTAGCGGGCCCCCAAAGCTCCTACAATGAGCAGTTCTTC	CASNLRLAGPQSSYNEQFF
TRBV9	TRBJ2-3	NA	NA	TGTGCCAGCAGCGTAGGAGAGGCCACCCGCACAGATACGCAGTATTTT	CASSVGEATRTDTQYF
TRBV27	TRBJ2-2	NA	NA	TGTGCCAGCAGACCCGGGGGCGGGGAGCTGTTTTTT	CASRPGGGELFF
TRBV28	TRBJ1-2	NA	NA	TGTGCCAGCAGTATGAAAGGGGGTGGCTACACCTTC	CASSMKGGGYTF
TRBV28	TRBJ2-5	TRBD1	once	TGTGCCAGCAGTTTACCATGGGAGTTGGACAGGGGGAAAGAGACCCAGTACTTC	CASSLPWELDRGKETQYF
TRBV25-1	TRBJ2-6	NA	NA	TGTGCCAGCAGTGAATCAGGGGTTGGGTCTGGGGCCAACGTCCTGACTTTC	CASSESGVGSGANVLTF
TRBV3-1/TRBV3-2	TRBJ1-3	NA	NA	TGTGCCAGCAGCCTTCGACAGCCAGGTATAGGTGGAAACACCATATATTTT	CASSLRQPGIGGNTIYF
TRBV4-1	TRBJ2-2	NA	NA	TGCGCCAGCAGCCAAGATTACGGGGGGCAAGGCGGGGAGCTGTTTTTT	CASSQDYGGQGGELFF
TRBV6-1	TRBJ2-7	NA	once	TGTGCCAGCAGTGACGAACGCCACGGGGGTAGGAAGCAGTACTTC	CASSDERHGGRKQYF
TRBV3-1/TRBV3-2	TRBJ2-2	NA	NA	TGTGCCAGCAGCCAAGGGACTTACACCGGGGAGCTGTTTTTT	CASSQGTYTGELFF
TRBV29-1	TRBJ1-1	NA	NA	TGCAGCGCCCGGACAGCCTCCGGGAACACTGAAGCTTTCTTT	CSARTASGNTEAFF
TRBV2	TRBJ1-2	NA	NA	TGTGCCAGCAGTGAACGATTACTTAACTATGGCTACACCTTC	CASSERLLNYGYTF